A single sample gave rise to the 10 T cell receptor beta chains below, sequenced in a study of neoadjuvant anti-PD-1 for oral cavity cancer. Time point here: after neoadjuvant nivolumab, at surgical resection. Assay: immunoSEQ multiplex PCR; the TCRdb copy retains only in-frame clones and omits some. Found here are 9,500 to 15,000 clones, roughly two thirds of them singletons; the top ten hold 2% to 2.5%. Material: PBMCs, obtained after nivolumab (anti-PD-1) treatment. Source of these receptors: a person aged 40 to 85 with oral cavity squamous cell carcinoma.

V usage is TRBV19 and J usage is TRBJ1-1; D unclear. Trimming took 5 bases from V and 0 from J, leaving 16 bases between them. The CDR3 has 16 amino acids. CDR1 and CDR2 from the germline V gene are LNHDA and SQIVND (reference sequence). CDR3 nucleotide sequence: TGTGCCAGTAGTGCACCCCTTCGGGTGGTGAACACTGAAGCTTTCTTT. This translates into CASSAPLRVVNTEAFF.

This clone has just a few counts. The chain employs TRBV7-6 and TRBJ2-7; tentative D call: TRBD2 (5 bases). Trimming shortened V by 1 base and J by 7 bases, and 20 bases separated the two germline ends. The CDR3 length is 16 residues. Germline CDR1 and CDR2: SGHVS and FNYEAQ. The DNA for the CDR3 is TGTGCCAGCAGCTTAGTGGTTAGCGACTCGAGAAGGGAGCAGTACTTC. It translates to CASSLVVSDSRREQYF.

The rearrangement uses TRBV11-2 and TRBJ2-1, with D hard to call. Germline V gene lookup returns CDR1 SGHAT and CDR2 FQNNGV. The CDR3 consists of 13 residues. With 4 bases removed from V and 5 bases from J, the gap between germline ends came to 9 bases. The chain's CDR3 is CASSSSSNNEQFF. Written as DNA, the CDR3 is TGTGCCAGCAGCTCTTCCTCGAACAATGAGCAGTTCTTC.

V is TRBV18 and J is TRBJ2-5; weak D call: TRBD2 (5 bases). The CDR3 has 13 amino acids. Trimming cost V 0 bases and J 5 bases, with 7 bases left between them. Germline lookup yields CDR1 KGHSH and CDR2 LQKENI. CDR3 bases: TGTGCCAGCTCACCACCTCCGGGGGAGACCCAGTACTTC. Residues: CASSPPPGETQYF.

V and J are TRBV5-1 and TRBJ2-7; D call uncertain. Trimming pared 0 bases from V and 6 bases from J, leaving 10 bases between. This CDR3 has 13 amino acids. Germline values: CDR1 SGHRS, CDR2 YFSETQ. DNA of the CDR3: TGCGCCAGCAGCTTGGGACTGTCTGCCGAGCAGTACTTC. Protein sequence: CASSLGLSAEQYF.

The V and J genes are TRBV6-1 and TRBJ2-6; D not certain. V dropped 1 base and J dropped 0 bases, with 7 bases sitting between them. The germline CDR1 and CDR2 sequences are MNHNS and SASEGT. The CDR3 spans 16 residues. The CDR3 spells CASSEVDSSGANVLTF. As DNA, the CDR3 is TGTGCCAGCAGTGAAGTCGATTCCTCTGGGGCCAACGTCCTGACTTTC.

This chain joins TRBV11-2 and TRBJ2-3, with TRBD1 as a possible D gene (6 bases). The germline V and J ends were trimmed by 7 bases and 4 bases, with 21 bases remaining between them. Germline CDR1 and CDR2: SGHAT and FQNNGV. The CDR3 runs to 16 residues. DNA of the CDR3: TGTGCCAGCACCCTACACAGGGATCCCGGGGCAGATACGCAGTATTTT. This encodes CASTLHRDPGADTQYF. Using reference TRBV11-2 and TRBJ2-3 for the parts outside the CDR3, the full variable domain is EAGVAQSPRYKIIEKRQSVAFWCNPISGHATLYWYQQILGQGPKLLIQFQNNGVVDDSQLPKDRFSAERLKGVDSTLKIQPAKLEDSAVYLCASTLHRDPGADTQYFGPGTRLTVL.

The chain carries TRBV11-3 and TRBJ2-2, with D uncertain. The CDR3 is 11 residues long. V gave up 6 bases and J gave up 3 bases, with 2 bases separating them. Germline CDR1 and CDR2: SGHNT and YENEEA. This CDR3 is CASSHTGELFF. The CDR3 coding sequence is TGTGCCAGCAGTCACACCGGGGAGCTGTTTTTT.

This sequence joins TRBV5-1 and TRBJ1-4, with 8 nucleotides matching TRBD1. The V gene end was trimmed by 2 bases and the J gene end by 5 bases; junction bases not matched to a gene: 5. CDR3 size: 15 residues. Germline V gene data show CDR1 as SGHRS and CDR2 as YFSETQ. The CDR3, as DNA: TGCGCCAGCAGCTTACAGGGGGTTTTAAATGAAAAACTGTTTTTT. Its translation: CASSLQGVLNEKLFF.

The chain combines TRBV7-6 with TRBJ1-2; D may be TRBD1 (6 bases). The CDR3 covers 15 residues. The ends were cut back, 1 base at V and 2 bases at J, with 11 bases in the middle. Germline CDR1 SGHVS, CDR2 FNYEAQ. CDR3 protein: CASSLVVGTNYGYTF. Written as DNA, the CDR3 is TGTGCCAGCAGCTTAGTGGTTGGGACAAACTATGGCTACACCTTC.